This TCR beta chain was profiled in a study of cytomegalovirus exposure and HLA in healthy donors. Whole-study findings and limits: Reportedly, fewer N-insertions than the approximately 690-donor mean appeared in an Asian-associated ancestry cluster in a later analysis.

Primers included in the PCR were 60 Vbeta and 13 Jbeta primers. TCRdb's copy holds only in-frame clones and misses some; the assay was immunoSEQ multiplex PCR. Seen here are around 110,000 clones, approximately 80% observed once, and the top ten hold 3% to 5%. Trimming left V 5 bases short and J 0 bases short, with 18 bases between. CDR3 length: 17 residues. CDR1 and CDR2 from the germline V gene are MDHEN and SYDVKM. As to this clone: Its target is unknown.

The V call is TRBV28, the J call TRBJ2-3, with a possible D match to TRBD2 (6 bases). Material: PBMCs. The receptor's source is a woman in her twenties or thirties in good health and CMV-seronegative. The chain's CDR3 is CASSVSGLSDSTDTQYF. The CDR3 region has the DNA TGTGCCAGCAGTGTATCGGGACTTTCTGATAGCACAGATACGCAGTATTTT.